This T cell receptor (beta chain) was documented in a study of T-cell memory formation after mild COVID-19. This clonotype was seen a handful of times. Via MiXCR, TCRdb re-called the 5' RACE reads, giving one row per CDR3 protein. This table holds 550,000 to 600,000 distinct CDR3 sequences, around 15% found once. Sequencing was carried out using PBMCs or a T cell subset sorted from them (not recorded which). The sequence derives from an adult woman who had mild COVID-19 (a few samples of this study predate the infection). Cell type and time point are not known.

The CDR3, as DNA: TGTGCCAGCAGTTTCATGGGCCTTGGAGGCGAGCAGTACTTC. Translated, it gives CASSFMGLGGEQYF. The chain joins TRBV12-3 or TRBV12-4 to TRBJ2-7, with a tentative D call TRBD2 (5 bases). CDR3 size: 14 residues. Trimming stripped 3 bases from V and 6 bases from J, with 15 bases between.